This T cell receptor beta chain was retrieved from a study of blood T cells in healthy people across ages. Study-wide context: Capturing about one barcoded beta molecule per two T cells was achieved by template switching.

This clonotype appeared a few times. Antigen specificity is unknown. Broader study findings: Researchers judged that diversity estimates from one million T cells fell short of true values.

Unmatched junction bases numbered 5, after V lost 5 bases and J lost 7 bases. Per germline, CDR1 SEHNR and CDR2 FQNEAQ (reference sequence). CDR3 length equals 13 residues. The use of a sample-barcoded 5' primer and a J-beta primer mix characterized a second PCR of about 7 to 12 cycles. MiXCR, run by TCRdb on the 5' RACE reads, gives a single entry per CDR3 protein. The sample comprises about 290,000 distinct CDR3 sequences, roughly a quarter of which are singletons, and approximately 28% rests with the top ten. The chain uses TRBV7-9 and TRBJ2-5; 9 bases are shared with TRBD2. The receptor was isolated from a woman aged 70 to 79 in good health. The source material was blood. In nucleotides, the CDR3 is TGTGCCAGCAGCGCGGGACTAGCAGGGACCCAGTACTTC. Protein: CASSAGLAGTQYF.